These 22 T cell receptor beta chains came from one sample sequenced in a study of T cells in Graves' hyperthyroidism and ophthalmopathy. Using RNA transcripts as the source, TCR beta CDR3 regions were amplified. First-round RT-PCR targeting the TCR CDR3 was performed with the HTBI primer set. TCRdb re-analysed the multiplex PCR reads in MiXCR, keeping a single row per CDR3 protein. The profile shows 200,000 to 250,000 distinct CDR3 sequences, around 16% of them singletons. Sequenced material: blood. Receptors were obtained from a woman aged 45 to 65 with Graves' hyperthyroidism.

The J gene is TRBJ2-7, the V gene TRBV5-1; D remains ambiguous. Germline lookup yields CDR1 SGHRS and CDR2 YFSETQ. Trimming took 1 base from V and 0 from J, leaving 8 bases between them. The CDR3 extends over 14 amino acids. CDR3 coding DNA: TGCGCCAGCAGCTTGCAATCCTCCTCCTACGAGCAGTACTTC. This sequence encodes CASSLQSSSYEQYF.

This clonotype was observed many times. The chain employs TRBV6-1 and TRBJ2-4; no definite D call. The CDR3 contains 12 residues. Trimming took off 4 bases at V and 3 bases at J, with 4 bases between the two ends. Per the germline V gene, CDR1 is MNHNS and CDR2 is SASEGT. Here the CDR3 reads CASSGFKNIQYF. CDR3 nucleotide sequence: TGTGCCAGCAGTGGGTTCAAAAACATTCAGTACTTC.

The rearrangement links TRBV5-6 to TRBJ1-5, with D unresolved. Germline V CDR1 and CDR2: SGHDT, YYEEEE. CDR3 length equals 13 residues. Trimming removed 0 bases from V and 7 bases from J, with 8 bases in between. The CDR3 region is CASSLVSGQPQHF. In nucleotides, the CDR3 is TGTGCCAGCAGCTTGGTTTCGGGGCAGCCCCAGCATTTT.

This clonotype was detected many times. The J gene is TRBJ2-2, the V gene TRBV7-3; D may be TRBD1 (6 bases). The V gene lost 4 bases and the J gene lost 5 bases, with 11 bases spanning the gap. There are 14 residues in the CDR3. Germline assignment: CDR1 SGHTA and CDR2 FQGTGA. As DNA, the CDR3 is TGTGCCAGCAGCTCCGATGGACAGACCGGGGAGCTGTTTTTT. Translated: CASSSDGQTGELFF.

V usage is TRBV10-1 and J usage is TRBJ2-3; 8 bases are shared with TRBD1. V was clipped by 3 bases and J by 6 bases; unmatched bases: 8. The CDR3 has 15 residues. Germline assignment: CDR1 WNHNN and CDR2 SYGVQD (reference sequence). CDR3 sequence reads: CASSDRTGYGDTQYF. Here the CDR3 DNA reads TGCGCCAGCAGTGACCGGACAGGGTACGGGGATACGCAGTATTTT.

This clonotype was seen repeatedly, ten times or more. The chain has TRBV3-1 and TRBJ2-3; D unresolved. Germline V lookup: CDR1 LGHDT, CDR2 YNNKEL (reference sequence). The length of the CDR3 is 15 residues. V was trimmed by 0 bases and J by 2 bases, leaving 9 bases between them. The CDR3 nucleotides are TGTGCCAGCAGCCAAGATCGCCAGACCACAGATACGCAGTATTTT. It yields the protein CASSQDRQTTDTQYF.

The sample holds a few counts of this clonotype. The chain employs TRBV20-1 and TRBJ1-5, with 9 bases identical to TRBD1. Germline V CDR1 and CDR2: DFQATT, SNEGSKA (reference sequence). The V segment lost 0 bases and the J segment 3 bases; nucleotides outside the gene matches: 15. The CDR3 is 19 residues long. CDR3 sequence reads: CSARDLLSGDRVYNQPQHF. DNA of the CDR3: TGCAGTGCTAGAGATCTCCTTTCGGGGGACAGGGTGTACAATCAGCCCCAGCATTTT.

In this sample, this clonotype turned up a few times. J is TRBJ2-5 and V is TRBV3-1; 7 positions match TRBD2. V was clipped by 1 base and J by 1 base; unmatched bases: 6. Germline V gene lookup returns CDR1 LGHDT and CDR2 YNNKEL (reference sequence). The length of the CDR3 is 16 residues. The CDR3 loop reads CASSQGSLAVQETQYF. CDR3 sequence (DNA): TGTGCCAGCAGCCAAGGCTCTCTAGCGGTCCAAGAGACCCAGTACTTC.

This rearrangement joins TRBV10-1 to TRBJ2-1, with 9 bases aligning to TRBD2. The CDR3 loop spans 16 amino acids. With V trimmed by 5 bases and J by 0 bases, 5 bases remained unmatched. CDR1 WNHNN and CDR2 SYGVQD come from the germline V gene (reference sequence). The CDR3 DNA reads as TGCGCCAGCAGTCAAAGTAGCGGGGGCTCCTACAATGAGCAGTTCTTC. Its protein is CASSQSSGGSYNEQFF.

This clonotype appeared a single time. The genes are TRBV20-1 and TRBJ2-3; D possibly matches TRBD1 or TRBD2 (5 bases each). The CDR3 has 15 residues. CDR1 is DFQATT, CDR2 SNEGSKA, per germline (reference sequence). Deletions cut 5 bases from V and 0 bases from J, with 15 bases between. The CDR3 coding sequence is TGCAGTGCTCCACGGGGCTCTTCAAGCACAGATACGCAGTATTTT. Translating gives CSAPRGSSSTDTQYF.

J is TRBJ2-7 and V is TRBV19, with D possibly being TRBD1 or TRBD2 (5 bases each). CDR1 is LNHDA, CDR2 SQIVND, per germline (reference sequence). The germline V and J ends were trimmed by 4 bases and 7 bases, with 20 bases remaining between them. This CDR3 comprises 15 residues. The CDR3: CASSKPGPSPWEQYF. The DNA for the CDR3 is TGTGCCAGTAGTAAACCGGGACCCAGTCCGTGGGAGCAGTACTTC.

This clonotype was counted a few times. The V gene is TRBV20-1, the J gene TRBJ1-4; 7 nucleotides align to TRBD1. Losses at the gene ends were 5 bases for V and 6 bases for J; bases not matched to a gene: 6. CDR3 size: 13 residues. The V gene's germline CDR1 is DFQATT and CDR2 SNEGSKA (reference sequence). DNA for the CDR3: TGCAGTGCTCGGCCAGGGGGATATGAAAAACTGTTTTTT. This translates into CSARPGGYEKLFF.

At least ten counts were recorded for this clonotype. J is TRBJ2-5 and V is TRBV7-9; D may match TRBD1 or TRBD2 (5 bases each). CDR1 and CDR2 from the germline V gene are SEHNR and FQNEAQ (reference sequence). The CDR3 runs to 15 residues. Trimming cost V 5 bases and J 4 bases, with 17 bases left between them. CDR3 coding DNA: TGTGCCAGCAGCGTCCGGGACGCCCAGTCAGAGACCCAGTACTTC. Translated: CASSVRDAQSETQYF.

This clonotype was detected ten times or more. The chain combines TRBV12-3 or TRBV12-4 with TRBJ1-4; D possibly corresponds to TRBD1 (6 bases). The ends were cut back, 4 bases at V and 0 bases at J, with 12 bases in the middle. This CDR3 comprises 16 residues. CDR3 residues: CASSYGGSTTNEKLFF. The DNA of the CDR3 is TGTGCCAGCAGTTATGGGGGCTCTACAACTAATGAAAAACTGTTTTTT.

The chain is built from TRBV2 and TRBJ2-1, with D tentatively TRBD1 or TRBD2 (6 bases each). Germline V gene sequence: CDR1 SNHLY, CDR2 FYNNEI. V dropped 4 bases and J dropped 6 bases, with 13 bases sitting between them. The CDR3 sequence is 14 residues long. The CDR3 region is CASSADRRGNEQFF. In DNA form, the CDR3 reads TGTGCCAGCAGTGCCGACAGGCGGGGCAATGAGCAGTTCTTC. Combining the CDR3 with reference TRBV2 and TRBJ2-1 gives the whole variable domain EPEVTQTPSHQVTQMGQEVILRCVPISNHLYFYWYRQILGQKVEFLVSFYNNEISEKSEIFDDQFSVERPDGSNFTLKIRSTKLEDSAMYFCASSADRRGNEQFFGPGTRLTVL.

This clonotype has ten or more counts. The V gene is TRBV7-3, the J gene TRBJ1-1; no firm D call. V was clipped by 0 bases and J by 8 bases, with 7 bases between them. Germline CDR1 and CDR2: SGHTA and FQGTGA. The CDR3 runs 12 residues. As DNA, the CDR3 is TGTGCCAGCAGCTTAACGGGCAGGGAAGCTTTCTTT. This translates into CASSLTGREAFF.

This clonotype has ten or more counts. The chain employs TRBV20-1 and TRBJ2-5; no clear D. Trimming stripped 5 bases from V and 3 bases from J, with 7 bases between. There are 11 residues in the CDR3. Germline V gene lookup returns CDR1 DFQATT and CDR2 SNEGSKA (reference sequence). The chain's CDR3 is CSAEPKETQYF. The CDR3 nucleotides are TGCAGTGCTGAACCTAAAGAGACCCAGTACTTC.

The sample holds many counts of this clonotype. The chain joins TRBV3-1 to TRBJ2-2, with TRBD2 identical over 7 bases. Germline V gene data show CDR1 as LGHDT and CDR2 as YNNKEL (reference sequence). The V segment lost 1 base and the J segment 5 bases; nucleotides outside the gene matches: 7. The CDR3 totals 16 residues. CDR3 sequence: CASSQGLLAVTGELFF. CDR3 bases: TGTGCCAGCAGCCAAGGGCTGCTAGCGGTGACCGGGGAGCTGTTTTTT.

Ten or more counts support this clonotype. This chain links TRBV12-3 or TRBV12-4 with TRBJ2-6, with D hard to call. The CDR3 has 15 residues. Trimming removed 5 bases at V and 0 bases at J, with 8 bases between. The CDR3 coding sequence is TGTGCCAGCAGTCCCTCCTCCTCTGGGGCCAACGTCCTGACTTTC. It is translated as CASSPSSSGANVLTF.

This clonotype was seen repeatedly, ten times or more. The CDR3 reads CATSDPVSGESYNEQFF. The CDR3 region has the DNA TGTGCCACCAGTGATCCCGTTTCCGGGGAGTCCTACAATGAGCAGTTCTTC. The chain employs TRBV24-1 and TRBJ2-1; a weak D match, TRBD2 (5 bases). Germline CDR1 is KGHDR and CDR2 is SFDVKD. With 3 bases removed from V and 1 base from J, the gap between germline ends came to 15 bases. The CDR3 is 17 amino acids.

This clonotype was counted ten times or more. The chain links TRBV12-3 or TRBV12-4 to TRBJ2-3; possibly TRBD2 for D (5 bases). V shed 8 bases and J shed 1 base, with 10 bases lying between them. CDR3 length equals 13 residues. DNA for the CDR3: TGTGCCAGCGAGGGTGTAGGCACAGATACGCAGTATTTT. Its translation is CASEGVGTDTQYF.

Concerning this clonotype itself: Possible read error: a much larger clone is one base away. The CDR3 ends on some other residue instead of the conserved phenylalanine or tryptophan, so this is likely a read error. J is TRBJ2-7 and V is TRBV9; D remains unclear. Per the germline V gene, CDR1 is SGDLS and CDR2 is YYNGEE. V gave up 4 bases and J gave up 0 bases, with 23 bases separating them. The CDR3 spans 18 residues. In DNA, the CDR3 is TGTGCCAGCAGCCAAGACGATCTTCCTGCTGAGCGCTCCTACGAGCAGTACTTG. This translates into CASSQDDLPAERSYEQYL.